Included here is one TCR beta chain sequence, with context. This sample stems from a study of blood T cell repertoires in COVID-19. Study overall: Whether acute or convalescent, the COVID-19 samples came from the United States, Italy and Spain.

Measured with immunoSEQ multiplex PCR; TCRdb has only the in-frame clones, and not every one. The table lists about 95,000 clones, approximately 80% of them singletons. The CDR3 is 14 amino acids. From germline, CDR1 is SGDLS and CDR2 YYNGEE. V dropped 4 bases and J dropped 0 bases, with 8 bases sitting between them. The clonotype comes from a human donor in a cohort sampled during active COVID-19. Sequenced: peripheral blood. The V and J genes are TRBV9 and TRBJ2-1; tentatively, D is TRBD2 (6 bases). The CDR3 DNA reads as TGTGCCAGCAGCTTAGCGGTCTCCTACAATGAGCAGTTCTTC. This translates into CASSLAVSYNEQFF.